A single sample gave rise to the 6 T cell receptor beta chains below, sequenced in a study of blood T cell repertoires in COVID-19. Sequencing was performed with immunoSEQ multiplex PCR; in TCRdb, only in-frame clones are kept and a portion is missing. The sample records about 26,000 clones, approximately 77% being singletons. The sample comprised peripheral blood. These receptors originate from a human donor in a cohort sampled during active COVID-19.

Only a few counts were recorded for this clone. The chain employs TRBV3-1 (or the pseudogene TRBV3-2) and TRBJ1-6; 10 positions agree with TRBD1. CDR3 length equals 14 residues. Germline CDR1 LGHDT, CDR2 YNNKEL (reference sequence). V gave up 4 bases and J gave up 10 bases; unmatched junction bases: 4. CDR3 DNA: TGTGCCAGCAGCCTCGGACAGGGGGGATCACCCCTCCACTTT. It encodes CASSLGQGGSPLHF.

The chain employs TRBV7-2 and TRBJ1-1, with D unresolved. V was cut by 5 bases and J by 1 base, with 17 bases left in between. CDR1 and CDR2 from the germline V gene are SGHTA and FQGNSA. The CDR3 has 16 residues. The DNA of the CDR3 is TGTGCCAGCAGCCCCCGGGTCACTAACTCGAACACTGAAGCTTTCTTT. It codes for CASSPRVTNSNTEAFF.

The genes are TRBV3-1 (or the pseudogene TRBV3-2) and TRBJ2-7; no clear D gene. V gave up 0 bases and J gave up 0 bases, with 18 bases separating them. Germline-derived CDR1 and CDR2 are LGHDT and YNNKEL (reference sequence). CDR3 length: 18 residues. The CDR3 DNA follows: TGTGCCAGCAGCCAAGATGGTCCCCTAGTCTACCGCTCCTACGAGCAGTACTTC. Its protein product is CASSQDGPLVYRSYEQYF.

This clone was counted only a few times. The chain is built from TRBV9 and TRBJ1-1; D may be TRBD1 (6 bases). The CDR3 runs to 14 residues. Per the germline V gene, CDR1 is SGDLS and CDR2 is YYNGEE. Trimming left V 2 bases short and J 1 base short, with 9 bases between. CDR3 residues: CASSVTGTNTEAFF. As DNA, the CDR3 is TGTGCCAGCAGCGTGACAGGTACGAACACTGAAGCTTTCTTT. The full variable domain, with the rest looked up from reference TRBV9 and TRBJ1-1, is DSGVTQTPKHLITATGQRVTLRCSPRSGDLSVYWYQQSLDQGLQFLIQYYNGEERAKGNILERFSAQQFPDLHSELNLSSLELGDSALYFCASSVTGTNTEAFFGQGTRLTVV.

The rearrangement uses TRBV28 and TRBJ1-1; D might be TRBD1 (5 bases). The ends were cut back, 1 base at V and 8 bases at J, with 11 bases in the middle. The CDR3 contains 13 residues. In germline, CDR1 is MDHEN, CDR2 SYDVKM. The CDR3 protein is CASSLSPRQEAFF. The CDR3 DNA sequence: TGTGCCAGCAGTTTATCCCCTAGACAGGAAGCTTTCTTT.

Here the CDR3 DNA reads TGTGCCTGGAGCCGACAGGGAAACTATGGCTACACCTTC. Its protein is CAWSRQGNYGYTF. The genes are TRBV30 and TRBJ1-2; TRBD1 matches 7 bases. Germline CDR1 is GTSNPN and CDR2 is SVGIG (reference sequence). This CDR3 is 13 amino acids long. The junction had 3 bases not matched to a gene; V was cut back by 3 bases and J by 2 bases.